This T cell receptor (beta chain) stems from a study of CD8+CD57+ T cells in acquired aplastic anemia. Turning to the study itself: On average, sorted CD4+ and CD8+ cells gave roughly 2.9 ug of DNA.

All sequencing subjects had displayed CD8+CD57+ cell expansion on flow cytometry. Severe acquired aplastic anemia was diagnosed in all patients. CDR1 is SQVTM, CDR2 ANQGSEA, per germline. V dropped 7 bases and J dropped 2; count of bases not matched to a gene: 12. The CDR3 is 15 amino acids. On this clonotype: Its antigen is as yet unknown.

The template used for profiling TCR beta VDJ and CDR3 was genomic DNA. TCRdb called the reads again in MiXCR, with one record for every CDR3 protein. This sample has 90,000 to 150,000 distinct CDR3 sequences, with 58% found just once. Overall study findings and caveats: CD8+ Simpson's diversity showed no significant patient-control difference.

The sequence came from a human donor with aplastic anemia. This rearrangement joins TRBV29-1 to TRBJ2-7; TRBD1 matches at 9 bases. The sample consisted of sorted CD4+, CD8+, or CD8+CD57+ T cells (not recorded which) from PBMCs. The CDR3 spells CSAIPGTGITYEQYF. CDR3 in DNA: TGCAGCGCTATTCCCGGGACAGGGATTACCTACGAGCAGTACTTC.